The 26 T cell receptor beta chains listed next were all sequenced from one sample in a study of regulatory T cells in long-lasting Graves disease. Time point reported: newly diagnosed GD, antithyroid drugs for less than 3 months. PBMC-extracted RNA yielded the TCR library. The TCR beta library used iRepertoire HTBI primers with Arm-PCR amplification of CDR3. Via MiXCR, TCRdb re-called the multiplex PCR reads, giving one row per CDR3 protein. The sample has 420,000 or so distinct CDR3 sequences, 16% seen once. These data were also filed under a second study, of T cells in Graves' hyperthyroidism and ophthalmopathy.

This material consisted of peripheral blood mononuclear cells (PBMCs), taken at new diagnosis, from a patient treated with antithyroid drugs. The receptors shown here come from a woman aged 18-29 years with Graves disease.

In its sample, this clonotype was seen a few times. V gene TRBV4-2 combines with J gene TRBJ2-7; a weak D match, TRBD1 (5 bases). Trimming left V 4 bases short and J 2 bases short, with 18 bases between. From germline, CDR1 is LGHNA and CDR2 YNFKEQ. This CDR3 is 16 amino acids long. The CDR3 loop reads CASSPGPTASPYEQYF. DNA for the CDR3: TGTGCCAGCAGCCCAGGGCCGACAGCTTCTCCCTACGAGCAGTACTTC.

This clonotype was counted ten times or more. This chain links TRBV28 with TRBJ2-4, with D possibly being TRBD1 (6 bases). Trimming shortened V by 3 bases and J by 7 bases, and 19 bases separated the two germline ends. Germline-derived CDR1 and CDR2 are MDHEN and SYDVKM. The CDR3 has 16 amino acids. CDR3 sequence (DNA): TGTGCCAGCAGTTTCGATACAGGGAAAATCGGGAACATTCAGTACTTC. Its translation: CASSFDTGKIGNIQYF.

The chain links TRBV3-1 to TRBJ1-4; D call uncertain. V lost 4 bases and J lost 6, with 6 bases in between. Germline V gives CDR1 LGHDT, CDR2 YNNKEL (reference sequence). The CDR3 has 12 amino acids. Here the CDR3 DNA reads TGTGCCAGCAGCCCCCCGGATGAAAAACTGTTTTTT. Encoded protein: CASSPPDEKLFF.

V usage is TRBV7-2 and J usage is TRBJ1-6, with D hard to call. The CDR3 consists of 16 residues. Germline V CDR1 and CDR2: SGHTA, FQGNSA. V was shortened by 5 bases and J by 1 base, with 12 bases between the two germline ends. The CDR3 spells CASSTRGLSYNSPLHF. The CDR3 DNA sequence: TGTGCCAGCAGCACCCGGGGTTTGTCCTATAATTCACCCCTCCACTTT.

The rearrangement joins TRBV7-9 to TRBJ2-3; tentative D call: TRBD1 (6 bases). This CDR3 is built from 19 residues. The V gene lost 4 bases and the J gene lost 0 bases, with 23 bases spanning the gap. CDR1 is SEHNR and CDR2 is FQNEAQ in the germline V gene (reference sequence). The CDR3 here is CASSSSAIGGNPSTDTQYF. CDR3 nucleotides: TGTGCCAGCAGCTCCTCAGCCATAGGGGGAAACCCTAGCACAGATACGCAGTATTTT.

The V call is TRBV27, the J call TRBJ1-3, with D perhaps TRBD1 (5 bases). This CDR3 has 16 residues. The ends were cut back, 0 bases at V and 0 bases at J, with 9 bases in the middle. Germline loops: CDR1 MNHEY, CDR2 SMNVEV (reference sequence). CDR3 loop: CASSLSLGTSGNTIYF. For the CDR3, the DNA is TGTGCCAGCAGTTTATCGTTGGGGACCTCTGGAAACACCATATATTTT.

In its sample, this clonotype was seen a few times. V gene TRBV4-2 combines with J gene TRBJ2-7, with D unresolved. The CDR3 spans 14 residues. Germline assignment: CDR1 LGHNA and CDR2 YNFKEQ. Trimming cost V 1 base and J 3 bases, with 10 bases left between them. The CDR3 bases are TGTGCCAGCAGCCAAGGTAGCCTAGGCTACGAGCAGTACTTC. Protein product: CASSQGSLGYEQYF.

This chain uses TRBV7-2 with TRBJ1-1, with TRBD1 matching over 8 bases. V was pared by 6 bases and J by 5 bases, with 11 bases of the junction left unmatched. CDR1 is SGHTA and CDR2 is FQGNSA in the germline V gene. CDR3 length: 15 residues. CDR3 in DNA: TGTGCCAGCAGTCTTTTGGGGACAGGTCATACTGAAGCTTTCTTT. Translating it yields CASSLLGTGHTEAFF.

The table lists this clonotype with many counts. The V and J genes are TRBV28 and TRBJ2-2, with TRBD2 matching 9 bases. Trimming cost V 5 bases and J 7 bases; bases outside gene matches: 14. Germline lookup yields CDR1 MDHEN and CDR2 SYDVKM. This CDR3 has 17 residues. The CDR3 loop reads CASSTRVAGGPIGELFF. Here the CDR3 DNA reads TGTGCCAGCAGTACCCGGGTTGCGGGAGGGCCTATCGGGGAGCTGTTTTTT.

The V gene is TRBV5-4, the J gene TRBJ1-4; D gene ambiguous. The CDR3 length is 14 residues. Germline V gene data show CDR1 as SGHNT and CDR2 as YYREEE (reference sequence). V lost 3 bases and J lost 6, with 12 bases in between. CDR3 sequence: CASSSDGGDEKLFF. Written as DNA, the CDR3 is TGTGCCAGCAGCTCGGACGGAGGAGATGAAAAACTGTTTTTT.

The gene calls are TRBV7-9 and TRBJ1-2; 9 bases map to TRBD1. In germline, CDR1 is SEHNR, CDR2 FQNEAQ (reference sequence). With V trimmed by 4 bases and J by 7 bases, 7 bases remained unmatched. This CDR3 has 14 amino acids. The CDR3 DNA sequence: TGTGCCAGCAGCTCCCGGACAGGGGAGGGTGGCTACACCTTC. It is translated as CASSSRTGEGGYTF.

At least ten counts were recorded for this clonotype. The CDR3 loop reads CSARFRLAGGITYNEQFF. CDR3 DNA: TGCAGTGCTAGATTTCGACTAGCGGGAGGGATTACCTACAATGAGCAGTTCTTC. V usage is TRBV20-1 and J usage is TRBJ2-1; 14 bases fit TRBD2. CDR1 is DFQATT, CDR2 SNEGSKA, per germline (reference sequence). V dropped 2 bases and J dropped 2; count of bases not matched to a gene: 8. The CDR3 is made up of 18 amino acids.

This clonotype came up a few times. The chain recombines TRBV4-2 with TRBJ2-3; 14 nucleotides match TRBD2. The CDR3 spans 19 residues. V lost 5 bases and J lost 2; bases outside the gene matches: 12. CDR1 and CDR2 from the germline V gene are LGHNA and YNFKEQ. Here the CDR3 DNA reads TGTGCCAGCAGCTCCCCAGGACTAGCGGGAGGAATCCCCACAGATACGCAGTATTTT. Translating it yields CASSSPGLAGGIPTDTQYF.

This clonotype was observed a few times. The V and J genes are TRBV20-1 and TRBJ2-7, with D unclear. In germline, CDR1 is DFQATT, CDR2 SNEGSKA (reference sequence). Trimming stripped 3 bases from V and 4 bases from J, with 4 bases between. This CDR3 comprises 10 residues. In DNA form, the CDR3 reads TGCAGTGCTAGTAGTTACGAGCAGTACTTC. Encoded protein: CSASSYEQYF.

This clonotype was seen ten or more times. The chain uses TRBV4-1 and TRBJ2-1; TRBD2 matches 10 bases. Germline assignment: CDR1 MGHRA and CDR2 YSYEKL. The CDR3 consists of 17 residues. The V segment lost 1 base and the J segment 6 bases; nucleotides outside the gene matches: 9. CDR3: CASSQAASGSFGNEQFF. The CDR3 DNA is TGCGCCAGCAGCCAAGCGGCTAGCGGGAGTTTTGGCAATGAGCAGTTCTTC.

In its sample, this clonotype was seen many times. Here the CDR3 reads CASGQGAEAFF. The CDR3 DNA sequence: TGTGCCAGCGGACAGGGGGCTGAAGCTTTCTTT. The V call is TRBV10-3, the J call TRBJ1-1; 10 bases line up with TRBD1. The CDR3 is 11 amino acids. Germline V gene data show CDR1 as ENHRY and CDR2 as SYGVKD. J lost 6 bases, V lost 10 bases, and 2 bases had no gene match.

In this sample, this clonotype turned up a few times. This chain joins TRBV12-3 or TRBV12-4 and TRBJ1-2; D is undetermined. V was cut by 5 bases and J by 4 bases, with 11 bases left in between. The CDR3 consists of 13 residues. The CDR3 spells CASSRAAPYGYTF. The CDR3 region has the DNA TGTGCCAGCAGTCGGGCAGCCCCCTATGGCTACACCTTC.

As to this clonotype: Just one base apart from a much larger clone, this may be a read error. The CDR3 does not end in the conserved phenylalanine or tryptophan, so this is likely a read error. The rearrangement links TRBV20-1 to TRBJ2-7; tentative D call: TRBD2 (6 bases). The length of the CDR3 is 13 residues. Between the trimmed V and J ends, which lost 6 bases and 9 bases, there was a span of 21 bases. In germline, CDR1 is DFQATT, CDR2 SNEGSKA (reference sequence). The DNA for the CDR3 is TGCAGTGCCGGGACTGGTTCTACTGCAGGGCAGTACCTC. Translated, it gives CSAGTGSTAGQYL.

The rearrangement joins TRBV6-1 to TRBJ1-6; no firm D call. Germline values: CDR1 MNHNS, CDR2 SASEGT. V gave up 5 bases and J gave up 2 bases, with 13 bases separating them. This CDR3 region has 16 residues. Here the CDR3 DNA reads TGTGCCAGCAGTACGCTCCCGGGCACCTATAATTCACCCCTCCACTTT. Amino acid sequence: CASSTLPGTYNSPLHF.

This clonotype occurred many times. The chain employs TRBV28 and TRBJ2-1; D may be TRBD1 (6 bases). Trimming removed 11 bases at V and 6 bases at J, with 17 bases between. CDR3 length equals 13 residues. The germline CDR1 and CDR2 sequences are MDHEN and SYDVKM. CDR3 amino acids: CAGGQMEVNEQFF. Here the CDR3 DNA reads TGTGCCGGGGGACAAATGGAGGTCAATGAGCAGTTCTTC.

This clonotype has at least ten counts. This chain joins TRBV5-1 and TRBJ2-2, with a tentative D call TRBD2 (5 bases). The CDR3 consists of 16 residues. Looked up from germline, CDR1 is SGHRS and CDR2 is YFSETQ. V was pared by 4 bases and J by 0 bases, with 13 bases between. The CDR3 DNA sequence: TGCGCCAGCAGCCCGGACCCGGGAACGAACACCGGGGAGCTGTTTTTT. Protein product: CASSPDPGTNTGELFF.

This clonotype occurred many times. The chain carries TRBV11-1 and TRBJ1-1; D possibly corresponds to TRBD1 (5 bases). Trimming stripped 1 base from V and 3 bases from J, with 12 bases between. Per germline, CDR1 SGHAT and CDR2 FQDESV (reference sequence). The CDR3 contains 15 residues. The CDR3 is CASSLGPRADTEAFF. The CDR3 DNA sequence: TGTGCCAGCAGCTTAGGTCCCAGGGCGGACACTGAAGCTTTCTTT.

This clonotype was seen many times. The gene calls are TRBV20-1 and TRBJ1-5; tentative D call: TRBD1 (5 bases). This CDR3 region has 13 residues. Germline CDR1 and CDR2: DFQATT and SNEGSKA (reference sequence). CDR3 region: CSAGGRINQPQHF. In nucleotides, the CDR3 is TGCAGCGCTGGGGGACGGATCAATCAGCCCCAGCATTTT.

The chain uses TRBV20-1 and TRBJ2-1; D gene uncertain. CDR3 length: 14 amino acids. V was trimmed by 3 bases and J by 4 bases, leaving 13 bases between them. Germline V gives CDR1 DFQATT, CDR2 SNEGSKA (reference sequence). CDR3 DNA: TGCAGTGCTAGTAACGGAAGGTCGTACAATGAGCAGTTCTTC. Translated: CSASNGRSYNEQFF.

V usage is TRBV28 and J usage is TRBJ2-7, with 8 bases matching TRBD1. The length of the CDR3 is 15 residues. Germline V gives CDR1 MDHEN, CDR2 SYDVKM. The trim removed 4 bases at V and 0 bases at J, leaving 5 bases unmatched. The CDR3 loop is CASSSVGQVSYEQYF. The CDR3 nucleotides read TGTGCCAGCAGTTCTGTGGGACAGGTCTCCTACGAGCAGTACTTC.

This clonotype has at least ten counts. The chain combines TRBV29-1 with TRBJ2-1; D call uncertain. The CDR3 length is 15 residues. Trimming removed 6 bases at V and 5 bases at J, with 20 bases between. The germline CDR1 and CDR2 sequences are SQVTM and ANQGSEA. CDR3 loop: CSVRLSRRNNNEQFF. The CDR3, as DNA: TGCAGCGTACGACTCAGCCGGCGCAACAACAATGAGCAGTTCTTC.